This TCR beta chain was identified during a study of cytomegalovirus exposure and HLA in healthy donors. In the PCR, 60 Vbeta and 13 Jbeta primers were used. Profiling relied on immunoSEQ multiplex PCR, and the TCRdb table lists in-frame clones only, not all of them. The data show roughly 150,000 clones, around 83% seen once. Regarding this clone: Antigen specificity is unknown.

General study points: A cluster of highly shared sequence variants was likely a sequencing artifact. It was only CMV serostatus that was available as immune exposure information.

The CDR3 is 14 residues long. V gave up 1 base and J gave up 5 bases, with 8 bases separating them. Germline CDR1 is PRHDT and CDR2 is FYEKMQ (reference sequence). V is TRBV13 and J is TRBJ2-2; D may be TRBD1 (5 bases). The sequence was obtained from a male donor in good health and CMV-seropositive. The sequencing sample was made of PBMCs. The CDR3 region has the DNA TGTGCCAGCAGCTTAGTAAGGGGTACCGGGGAGCTGTTTTTT. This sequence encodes CASSLVRGTGELFF.